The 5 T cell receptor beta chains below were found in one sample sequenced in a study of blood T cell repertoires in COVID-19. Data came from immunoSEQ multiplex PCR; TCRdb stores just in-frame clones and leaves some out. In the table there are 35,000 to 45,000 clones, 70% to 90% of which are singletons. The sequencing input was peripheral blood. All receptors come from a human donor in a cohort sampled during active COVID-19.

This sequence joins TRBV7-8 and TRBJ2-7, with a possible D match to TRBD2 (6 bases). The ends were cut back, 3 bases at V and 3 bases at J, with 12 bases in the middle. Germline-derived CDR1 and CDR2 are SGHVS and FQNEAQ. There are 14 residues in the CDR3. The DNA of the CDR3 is TGTGCCAGCAGCTTTTCGGGAGTCGGCTACGAGCAGTACTTC. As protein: CASSFSGVGYEQYF.

CDR3 bases: TGTGCCAGCAGTTACTCGGGACTAGCGGGGTTCCGGGAGCAGTTCTTC. Protein: CASSYSGLAGFREQFF. The chain employs TRBV6-5 and TRBJ2-1; TRBD2 aligns across 13 bases. The CDR3 has 16 amino acids. In germline, CDR1 is MNHEY, CDR2 SVGAGI. Losses at the gene ends were 0 bases for V and 10 bases for J; bases not matched to a gene: 6.

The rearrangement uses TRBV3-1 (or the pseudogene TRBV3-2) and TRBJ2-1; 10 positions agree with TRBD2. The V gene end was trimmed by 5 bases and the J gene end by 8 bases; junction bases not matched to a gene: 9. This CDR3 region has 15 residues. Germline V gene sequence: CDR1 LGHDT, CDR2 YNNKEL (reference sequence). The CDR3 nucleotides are TGTGCCAGCAGCGGCCCGAGCGGGGGGGCCGATGAGCAGTTCTTC. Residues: CASSGPSGGADEQFF.

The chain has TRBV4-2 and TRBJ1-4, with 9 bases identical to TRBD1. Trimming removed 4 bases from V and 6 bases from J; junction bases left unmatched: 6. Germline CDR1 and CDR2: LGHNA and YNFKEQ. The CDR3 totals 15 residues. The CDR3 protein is CASSPLGQGHEKLFF. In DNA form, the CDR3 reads TGTGCCAGCAGCCCACTGGGACAGGGCCATGAAAAACTGTTTTTT.

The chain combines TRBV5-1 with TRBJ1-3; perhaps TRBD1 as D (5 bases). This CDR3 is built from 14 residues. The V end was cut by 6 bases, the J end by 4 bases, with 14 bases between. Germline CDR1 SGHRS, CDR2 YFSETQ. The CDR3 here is CASTPGVDGNTIYF. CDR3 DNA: TGCGCCAGCACCCCGGGGGTCGACGGAAACACCATATATTTT.